The rows below give T cell receptor beta chains drawn from one sample of a study of control samples from healthy donors and cancer patients. Method: immunoSEQ multiplex PCR; TCRdb's copy keeps in-frame clones and lacks some. Among roughly 92,000 clones listed, 85% to 90% were seen once. Material for sequencing was blood. The receptor source for this set is a woman between 55 and 75 years old in good health. Each CDR3 is given with its conserved first and last residue. The D gene is left open where the match is weak. Clone sizes are given selectively: once, few, many, or a class where the clone is expanded.

size	J	D	V	DNA	CDR3
NA	TRBJ2-1	TRBD2	TRBV6-6	TGTGCCAGTATTAGCGGGGGGCGACGGAATGAGCAGTTCTTC	CASISGGRRNEQFF
few	TRBJ1-6	NA	TRBV11-2	TGTGCCAGCAGCCCCCCCCAAGGACTGAAAGGGTCACCCCTCCACTTT	CASSPPQGLKGSPLHF
NA	TRBJ2-7	NA	TRBV6-1	TGTGCCAGCAGTGAATCCGGGACACCGATATACGAGCAGTACTTC	CASSESGTPIYEQYF
NA	TRBJ2-1	NA	TRBV7-2	TGTGCCAGCAGCAAGGACGGGGGAGTGTACAATGAGCAGTTCTTC	CASSKDGGVYNEQFF
NA	TRBJ1-2	NA	TRBV11-2	TGTGCCAGCAGCTTAGCTGGGGACTATGGCTACACCTTC	CASSLAGDYGYTF
NA	TRBJ1-5	NA	TRBV19	TGTGCCAGTAATTGGGCCAGTACCAGCAATCAGCCCCAGCATTTT	CASNWASTSNQPQHF
NA	TRBJ1-6	NA	TRBV6-1	TGTGCCAGCAGTGATGTGGCGAGCTCCTATAATTCACCCCTCCACTTT	CASSDVASSYNSPLHF
NA	TRBJ1-3	NA	TRBV11-2	TGTGCCAGCAGCTTAGGGTCAGGGGCTGGAAACACCATATATTTT	CASSLGSGAGNTIYF
few	TRBJ1-2	TRBD1	TRBV14	TGTGCCAGCAGCGAAGCAGGGACAGATTATGGCTACACCTTC	CASSEAGTDYGYTF
NA	TRBJ2-7	TRBD1	TRBV10-1	TGCGCCAGCTCCCCCAGGACAGGGGAGGACGAGCAGTACTTC	CASSPRTGEDEQYF
NA	TRBJ1-2	TRBD1	TRBV28	TGTGCCAGCCTGGGACAGGGGGCCGACTCTAACTATGGCTACACCTTC	CASLGQGADSNYGYTF
NA	TRBJ1-6	NA	TRBV4-3	TGCGCCAGCAGCAATCAGGGACGCGATAATTCACCCCTCCACTTT	CASSNQGRDNSPLHF
NA	TRBJ1-6	NA	TRBV19	TGTGCCAGGACAGGATCCGGCGGGGCCCGCCGCCTTTATAATTCACCCCTCCACTTT	CARTGSGGARRLYNSPLHF
NA	TRBJ2-1	TRBD2	TRBV9	TGTGCCAGCAGCGTTAGCGGGGGGGTCTCCTACAATGAGCAGTTCTTC	CASSVSGGVSYNEQFF
once	TRBJ1-1	NA	TRBV7-2	TGTGCCAGCAGCTTAGTGTGGGGGCAGTCCACTGAAGCTTTCTTT	CASSLVWGQSTEAFF
NA	TRBJ2-3	NA	TRBV5-8	TGTGCCAGCAGCTTGAGCCATACGCAGTATTTT	CASSLSHTQYF
NA	TRBJ1-5	NA	TRBV6-5	TGTGCCAGCAGTCAAACGAATAGCAATCAGCCCCAGCATTTT	CASSQTNSNQPQHF
NA	TRBJ1-6	NA	TRBV6-5	TGTGCCAGCAGTTACTCCCCCCAAGGTTCACCCCTCCACTTT	CASSYSPQGSPLHF
once	TRBJ2-5	TRBD2	TRBV11-2	TGTGCCAGCAGCGCGGGGGACGGGGCGATCCAAGAGACCCAGTACTTC	CASSAGDGAIQETQYF
NA	TRBJ1-2	NA	TRBV4-2	TGTGCCAGCAGCCAAGGATCAGGGTTCAACTATGGCTACACCTTC	CASSQGSGFNYGYTF
NA	TRBJ2-6	NA	TRBV5-4	TGTGCCAGCAGCTTGGCCGGTGACCTCGGGGCCAACGTCCTGACTTTC	CASSLAGDLGANVLTF
once	TRBJ1-5	NA	TRBV24-1	TGTGCCACCGGGAGGGGCGATAGCAATCAGCCCCAGCATTTT	CATGRGDSNQPQHF
few	TRBJ2-3	TRBD1	TRBV19	TGTGCCAGTAGCAGACAGGGCATAGGTACGCAGTATTTT	CASSRQGIGTQYF
NA	TRBJ2-5	NA	TRBV19	TGTGCCAGTAGTATTACCGGGGGGCCCGGAGAGACCCAGTACTTC	CASSITGGPGETQYF
NA	TRBJ1-1	TRBD1	TRBV7-9	TGTGCCAGCAGCTGGACAGGGAGAGGCACTGAAGCTTTCTTT	CASSWTGRGTEAFF
NA	TRBJ2-2	NA	TRBV4-1	TGCGCCAGCAGCCAAGGCTGGAACACCGGGGAGCTGTTTTTT	CASSQGWNTGELFF
NA	TRBJ1-1	NA	TRBV6-5	TGTGCCAGCAGCTCCCTCGGCCCCACTGAAGCTTTCTTT	CASSSLGPTEAFF
NA	TRBJ1-5	TRBD1	TRBV5-1	TGCGCCAGCAGCTCTGGGACAGGAGGTCAGCCCCAGCATTTT	CASSSGTGGQPQHF
NA	TRBJ1-6	NA	TRBV28	TGTGCCACCCACTGGGTGCAATCTAATTCACCCCTCCACTTT	CATHWVQSNSPLHF
NA	TRBJ1-1	NA	TRBV12-3/TRBV12-4	TGTGCCAGCAGTTTGTTCGGTTACACTGAAGCTTTCTTT	CASSLFGYTEAFF
NA	TRBJ1-5	NA	TRBV6-5	TGTGCCAGCAGACCCACCGGGTTCAATCAGCCCCAGCATTTT	CASRPTGFNQPQHF
NA	TRBJ1-6	NA	TRBV2	TGTGCCAGCAGTGAAGGGACGGGTGGGGGTGTTTCACCCCTCCACTTT	CASSEGTGGGVSPLHF
NA	TRBJ1-1	TRBD1	TRBV5-4	TGTGCCAGCAGCCCCACGACAGGGGAGAACACTGAAGCTTTCTTT	CASSPTTGENTEAFF
NA	TRBJ1-2	NA	TRBV3-1/TRBV3-2	TGTGCCAGCAGCCCCGGGACGGGGGGATATGGCTACACCTTC	CASSPGTGGYGYTF
NA	TRBJ2-7	NA	TRBV2	TGTGCCAGCAAAGAGCAAGGGGTCTCCTACGAGCAGTACTTC	CASKEQGVSYEQYF
NA	TRBJ1-1	TRBD1	TRBV18	TGTGCCAGCTCAGGACAGGGGTGGGGGAACACTGAAGCTTTCTTT	CASSGQGWGNTEAFF
NA	TRBJ2-7	TRBD1	TRBV6-6	TGTGCCAGTAATAGACAGGGCGAGAAGACCTACGAGCAGTACTTC	CASNRQGEKTYEQYF
few	TRBJ2-5	TRBD1	TRBV19	TGTGCCAGTAGTACGGGACAGGGGCCCCAAGAGACCCAGTACTTC	CASSTGQGPQETQYF
few	TRBJ2-2	NA	TRBV6-4	TGTGCCAGCAGTCCGGACCCCGCGAACACCGGGGAGCTGTTTTTT	CASSPDPANTGELFF
once	TRBJ2-7	NA	TRBV15	TGTGCCACCAGCAGAGAAATGGCATACGAGCAGTACTTC	CATSREMAYEQYF
NA	TRBJ1-4	NA	TRBV19	TGTGCCAGTAGTATAGATGGCAGTCCCAGGAAACTGTTTTTT	CASSIDGSPRKLFF
NA	TRBJ1-5	TRBD1	TRBV13	TGTGCCAGCAGCCGGACGGGACAGGGGACCCAGCATTTT	CASSRTGQGTQHF